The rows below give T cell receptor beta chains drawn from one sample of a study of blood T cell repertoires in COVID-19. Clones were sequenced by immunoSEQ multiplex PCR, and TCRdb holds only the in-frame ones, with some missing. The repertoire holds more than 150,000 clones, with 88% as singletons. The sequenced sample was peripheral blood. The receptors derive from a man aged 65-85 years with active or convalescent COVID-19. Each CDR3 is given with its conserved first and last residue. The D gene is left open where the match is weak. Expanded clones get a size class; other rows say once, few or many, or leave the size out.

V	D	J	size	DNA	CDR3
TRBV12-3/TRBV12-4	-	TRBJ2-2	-	TGTGCCAGCAGTCAAAACACCGGGGAGCTGTTTTTT	CASSQNTGELFF
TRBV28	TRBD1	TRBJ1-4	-	TGTGCCAGCAGTTCCGGGACAGGGGGAGGGGCAACTAATGAAAAACTGTTTTTT	CASSSGTGGGATNEKLFF
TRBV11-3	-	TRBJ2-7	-	TGTGCCAGCAGCTTAGGCGCCGGGGGAGAGCAGTACTTC	CASSLGAGGEQYF
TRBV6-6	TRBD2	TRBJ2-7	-	TGTGCCAGCCTGGGGGGGGTGTACGAGCAGTACTTC	CASLGGVYEQYF
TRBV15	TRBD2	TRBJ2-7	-	TGTGCCACCAGCGGCGCTAGCGGGAGGTACGAGCAGTACTTC	CATSGASGRYEQYF
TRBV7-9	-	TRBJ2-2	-	TGTGCCAGCAGCTTAGCCCGTCCCGGGGAGCTGTTTTTT	CASSLARPGELFF
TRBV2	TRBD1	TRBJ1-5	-	TGTGCCAGCAGACGAACAGGGGGCGATGGCAATCAGCCCCAGCATTTT	CASRRTGGDGNQPQHF
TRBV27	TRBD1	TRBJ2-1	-	TGTGCCAGCAGTGATGGGACAGGGATCTACAATGAGCAGTTCTTC	CASSDGTGIYNEQFF
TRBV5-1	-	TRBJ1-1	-	TGCGCCAGCACCCATACACAGGGCTTGGCTGAAGCTTTCTTT	CASTHTQGLAEAFF
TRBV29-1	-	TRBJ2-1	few	TGCAGCGTTGTGGTGGGGCCCTACAATGAGCAGTTCTTC	CSVVVGPYNEQFF
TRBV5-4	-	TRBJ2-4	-	TGTGCCAGCAGCTTTAAGGGGGAGAACATTCAGTACTTC	CASSFKGENIQYF
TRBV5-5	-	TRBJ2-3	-	TGTGCCAGCTTGCTTAGGGGCAGCACAGATACGCAGTATTTT	CASLLRGSTDTQYF
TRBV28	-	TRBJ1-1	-	TGTGCCAGCAGTTTCGGGCAGGAGGGAAACACTGAAGCTTTCTTT	CASSFGQEGNTEAFF
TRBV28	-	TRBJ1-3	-	TGTGCCAGCAACTCGGACAGCCAATACACCATATATTTT	CASNSDSQYTIYF
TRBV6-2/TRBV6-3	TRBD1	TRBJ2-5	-	TGTGCCAGCAGTCCGACAGGGAGTAAAGAGACCCAGTACTTC	CASSPTGSKETQYF
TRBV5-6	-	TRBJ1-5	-	TGTGCCAGCAGCTTGAACAGCCTCAGGCAGCCCCAGCATTTT	CASSLNSLRQPQHF
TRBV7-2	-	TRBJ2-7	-	TGTGCCAGCAGCTTGCTAGGCACCTACGAGCAGTACTTC	CASSLLGTYEQYF
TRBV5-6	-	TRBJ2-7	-	TGTGCCAGCAGCTTTTCTCGGGTCGAGCAGTACTTC	CASSFSRVEQYF
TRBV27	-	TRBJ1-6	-	TGTGCCAGCCAAACAGGGAATTCACCCCTCCACTTT	CASQTGNSPLHF
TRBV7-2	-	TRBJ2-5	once	TGTGCCAGCAGCTCGCGATCCCAAGAGACCCAGTACTTC	CASSSRSQETQYF
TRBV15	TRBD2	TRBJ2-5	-	TGTGCCACCAGCAGAGTTGGCGGGGGGCCGTCAGAGGAGACCCAGTACTTC	CATSRVGGGPSEETQYF
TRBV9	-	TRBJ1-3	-	TGTGCCAGCAGCTCTCGACAGGATGGAAACACCATATATTTT	CASSSRQDGNTIYF
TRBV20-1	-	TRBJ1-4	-	TGCCAAGTCCAGGGGTGGGAAAAACTGTTTTTT	CQVQGWEKLFF
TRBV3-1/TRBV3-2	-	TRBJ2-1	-	TGTGCCAGCAGCCAAGTCGTTGGGGCCGGCGATGAGCAGTTCTTC	CASSQVVGAGDEQFF
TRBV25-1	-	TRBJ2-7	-	TGTGCCAGCAGTGACAGGGTCGAGCAGTACTTC	CASSDRVEQYF
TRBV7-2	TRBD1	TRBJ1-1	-	TGTGCCAGCAGCCAAGGACAGGGGGCCACTGAAGCCTTCTTT	CASSQGQGATEAFF
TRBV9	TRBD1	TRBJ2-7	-	TGTGCCAGCAGCGTAGGGCCGGGACAGGGTGCCTACGAGCAGTACTTC	CASSVGPGQGAYEQYF
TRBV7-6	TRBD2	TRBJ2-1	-	TGTGCCAGCAGCGTTAAGCGGGGGGCGGGTGAGCAGTTCTTC	CASSVKRGAGEQFF
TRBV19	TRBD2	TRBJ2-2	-	TGTGCCAGTAGTACAAGACTAGCGGGAGTGTACGGGGAGCTGTTTTTT	CASSTRLAGVYGELFF
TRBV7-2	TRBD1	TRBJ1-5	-	TGTGCCAGCAGCTTAGGGACCTCGACAGGGGGACAGCCCCAGCATTTT	CASSLGTSTGGQPQHF
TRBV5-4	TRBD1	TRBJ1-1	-	TGTGCCAGCACCCTTGGGGGACAGGGTCTCATCGGTGAAGCTTTCTTT	CASTLGGQGLIGEAFF
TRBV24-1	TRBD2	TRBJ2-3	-	TGTGCCACCACACCGGGGGGGCGAACAGATACGCAGTATTTT	CATTPGGRTDTQYF
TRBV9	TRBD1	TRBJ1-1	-	TGTGCCAGCAGCGTAGTGGGACAGGCTAACACTGAAGCTTTCTTT	CASSVVGQANTEAFF
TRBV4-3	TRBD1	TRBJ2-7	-	TGCGCCAGCAGCCAAGAACAGGGGTTCGAGCAGTACTTC	CASSQEQGFEQYF
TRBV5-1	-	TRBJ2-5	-	TGCGCCAGCAGAGACTATAACCAAGAGACCCAGTACTTC	CASRDYNQETQYF
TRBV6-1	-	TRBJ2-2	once	TGTGCCAGCAGTGCTTTTCCCCCTAACAGGGCCAACACCGGGGAGCTGTTTTTT	CASSAFPPNRANTGELFF
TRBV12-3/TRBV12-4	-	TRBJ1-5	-	TGTGCCAGCAAGATACAGGGAGAACAGCCCCAGCATTTT	CASKIQGEQPQHF
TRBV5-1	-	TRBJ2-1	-	TGCGCCAGCAGCCTCGAGACAGAGGATAGGCAGTTCTTC	CASSLETEDRQFF
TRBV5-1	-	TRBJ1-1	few	TGCGCCAGCAGCTTGTGGTCTGAGAGCACTGAAGCTTTCTTT	CASSLWSESTEAFF
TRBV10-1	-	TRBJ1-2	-	TGCGCCAGCAGTGCCACAGGGTCCGGTGGCTACACCTTC	CASSATGSGGYTF
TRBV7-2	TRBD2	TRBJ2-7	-	TGTGCCAGCAGCCCTAGCGGAGGCTCCTACGAGCAGTACTTC	CASSPSGGSYEQYF
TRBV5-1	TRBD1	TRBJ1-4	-	TGCGCCAGCAGCTTAAGACAGGGGGCAGGTGAAAAACTGTTTTTT	CASSLRQGAGEKLFF
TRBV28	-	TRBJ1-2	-	TGTGCCAGCAGTACAGATAACTATGGCTACACCTTC	CASSTDNYGYTF
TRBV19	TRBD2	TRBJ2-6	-	TGTGCCAGCGATAGCGGGAGGGTATTGTCTGGGGCCAACGTCCTGACTTTC	CASDSGRVLSGANVLTF
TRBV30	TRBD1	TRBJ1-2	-	TGTGCCTGGGTTGGACAGGGGGCAACTTATGGCTACACCTTC	CAWVGQGATYGYTF
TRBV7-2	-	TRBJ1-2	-	TGTGCCAGCAGCTTCGAGCACAGCCCCTTATCGGGCTACACCTTC	CASSFEHSPLSGYTF
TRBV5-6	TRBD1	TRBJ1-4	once	TGTGCCAGCAGCACAGGGGCCCCGAATGAAAAACTGTTTTTT	CASSTGAPNEKLFF
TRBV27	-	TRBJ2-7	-	TGTGCCAGCAGTTCCCGGGCCAACGGGGGCTCCTACGAGCAGTACTTC	CASSSRANGGSYEQYF